Listed below are T cell receptor beta chains from one sample, sequenced in a study of blood T cell repertoires in COVID-19. Data came from immunoSEQ multiplex PCR; TCRdb stores just in-frame clones and leaves some out. Found here are roughly 170,000 clones, approximately 82% of them singletons; the top ten hold 3.6%. The sample consisted of PBMCs or T cells enriched from blood (not recorded which). Receptor source: a woman in her forties or fifties in a cohort exposed to, infected with or recovered from COVID-19 (not recorded which). The CDR3 runs from the conserved cysteine through the conserved F or W. D genes are given only for firm matches. Size is stated for part of the rows, as once, few or many counts, or as a class when the clone is expanded.

TRBV5-1,TRBJ1-3,NA,NA,TGCGCCAGCAGCCCGACAGGCGCTGGAAACACCATATATTTT,CASSPTGAGNTIYF
TRBV18,TRBJ2-3,NA,NA,TGTGCCAGCTCACCTACAGGACCAGATACGCAGTATTTT,CASSPTGPDTQYF
TRBV5-4,TRBJ1-1,NA,NA,TGTGCCAGCAGCCCCGGGCTGGGAGGTGTGGCTGAAGCTTTCTTT,CASSPGLGGVAEAFF
TRBV7-8,TRBJ1-5,TRBD1,once,TGTGCCAGCAGCTCCGACAGGGGCAATCAGCCCCAGCATTTT,CASSSDRGNQPQHF
TRBV27,TRBJ1-1,NA,NA,TGTGCCAGCAGCCGGGCCGGGGTTGAAGCTTTCTTT,CASSRAGVEAFF
TRBV18,TRBJ2-2,NA,NA,TGTGCCAGCTCAGCCCTCTCTCTAGGCCCTCCGAACACCGGGGAGCTGTTTTTT,CASSALSLGPPNTGELFF
TRBV7-6,TRBJ2-1,NA,NA,TGTGCCAGCAGCCTCCTGGGACAAGGCTCCTACAATGAGCAGTTCTTC,CASSLLGQGSYNEQFF
TRBV5-1,TRBJ1-1,NA,NA,TGCGCCAGCAGCTCAAGGTCCGGGGGGGACACTGAAGCTTTCTTT,CASSSRSGGDTEAFF
TRBV28,TRBJ1-2,NA,NA,TGTGCCAGCAAACCCCAGGGCGGCTACACCTTC,CASKPQGGYTF
TRBV29-1,TRBJ1-4,NA,few,TGCAGCGTTTCGGAAGGGGATGAAAAACTGTTTTTT,CSVSEGDEKLFF
TRBV18,TRBJ1-5,NA,once,TGTGCCAGCTCACCCCGGAATATCGCAGGGAGCAATCAGCCCCAGCATTTT,CASSPRNIAGSNQPQHF
TRBV27,TRBJ2-5,TRBD2,NA,TGTGCCAGCAGTTTAATGGGCACTAGCGGGAAATGGGAGACCCAGTACTTC,CASSLMGTSGKWETQYF
TRBV12-3/TRBV12-4,TRBJ1-3,TRBD1,NA,TGTGCCAGCAGCTGGGACAGTGGAAACACCATATATTTT,CASSWDSGNTIYF
TRBV2,TRBJ2-2,TRBD2,once,TGTGCCAGCAGCCCGAAGGGGCTAGCGGGGAGAGGGGAGCTGTTTTTT,CASSPKGLAGRGELFF
TRBV4-2,TRBJ2-1,TRBD2,NA,TGTGCCAGCAGCCTACGCGGCGGGGCGGGGGAGAATGAGCAGTTCTTC,CASSLRGGAGENEQFF
TRBV6-2/TRBV6-3,TRBJ2-7,NA,many,TGTGCCAGCAGTTATGAGGGTGTGATCTACGAGCAGTACTTC,CASSYEGVIYEQYF
TRBV11-2,TRBJ1-3,NA,NA,TGTGCCAGCAGCCCAGGGTTCTCTGGAAACACCATATATTTT,CASSPGFSGNTIYF
TRBV6-5,TRBJ2-7,TRBD2,NA,TGTGCCAGCAGAGGAGCGGGAGGGGGGTACGAGCAGTACTTC,CASRGAGGGYEQYF
TRBV7-3,TRBJ1-2,TRBD1,NA,TGTGCCAGCAGCTTAACGGGACAGGGGGATGGCTACACCTTC,CASSLTGQGDGYTF
TRBV2,TRBJ2-3,TRBD2,NA,TGTGCCAGCAGAAATCCACTAGCGGGGGGAGGTGATACGCAGTATTTT,CASRNPLAGGGDTQYF
TRBV3-1/TRBV3-2,TRBJ2-2,TRBD1,NA,TGTGCCAGCAGCCCCATGTTCTCCACGGGACAGGAGAACACCGGGGAGCTGTTTTTT,CASSPMFSTGQENTGELFF
TRBV30,TRBJ2-1,TRBD2,many,TGTGCCTGGAGTCGTGCGGGGGGGCTCACCTACAATGAGCAGTTCTTC,CAWSRAGGLTYNEQFF
TRBV28,TRBJ1-1,TRBD1,NA,TGTGCCAGCAGTCTGGGACAGGGGATAGGAAACACTGAAGCTTTCTTT,CASSLGQGIGNTEAFF
TRBV5-1,TRBJ2-1,NA,NA,TGCGCCAGTCACGGGAACTACAATGAGCAGTTCTTC,CASHGNYNEQFF
TRBV13,TRBJ1-3,NA,NA,TGTGCCAGCAGCTTAGAGTCGGGTTATCTCTCTGGAAACACCATATATTTT,CASSLESGYLSGNTIYF
TRBV6-5,TRBJ2-7,NA,NA,TGTGCCAGCAGTTACGACCGGGATTTTTCCTACGAGCAGTACTTC,CASSYDRDFSYEQYF
TRBV6-1,TRBJ1-1,NA,NA,TGTGCCAGCAGTGAAGTCCCCGGGACTCTGAGCGCTTTCTTT,CASSEVPGTLSAFF
TRBV28,TRBJ1-4,NA,once,TGTGCCAGCAGTTCCGGGTTTTATGAAAAACTGTTTTTT,CASSSGFYEKLFF
TRBV4-1,TRBJ1-6,NA,NA,TGCGCCAGCAGCCCCAGCTCCTATAATTCACCCCTCCACTTT,CASSPSSYNSPLHF
TRBV7-3,TRBJ2-1,TRBD2,NA,TGTGCCAGCAGCTTTAGCGGGATCCGGAGCAATGAGCAGTTCTTC,CASSFSGIRSNEQFF
TRBV19,TRBJ2-3,NA,few,TGTGCCAGTACGACAGAAGCTTACACAGATACGCAGTATTTT,CASTTEAYTDTQYF
TRBV4-1,TRBJ1-2,TRBD1,NA,TGCGCCAGCAGCCAAGTGACAGGGGACTATGGCTACACCTTC,CASSQVTGDYGYTF
TRBV7-2,TRBJ1-5,NA,few,TGTGCCAGCAGCTTAGAAGGTCACAGTAATCAGCCCCAGCATTTT,CASSLEGHSNQPQHF
TRBV5-1,TRBJ2-1,TRBD2,NA,TGCGCCAGCAGCCCTGGGAGTAGCGGGGACTACAATGAGCAGTTCTTC,CASSPGSSGDYNEQFF
TRBV28,TRBJ2-5,NA,few,TGTGCCAGCAGTTTCGTCACTAGCTTTTCACAAGAGACCCAGTACTTC,CASSFVTSFSQETQYF
TRBV5-4,TRBJ2-1,TRBD2,NA,TGTGCCAGCAGTAACGGACTAGCGGCCTACAATGAGCAGTTCTTC,CASSNGLAAYNEQFF
TRBV7-8,TRBJ1-5,NA,NA,TGTGCCAGCAGCTCTCTGGGGCAGGGCAATCAGCCCCAGCATTTT,CASSSLGQGNQPQHF
TRBV9,TRBJ2-2,TRBD2,many,TGTGCCAGCAGCCCGGGACTAGCGGGGGCGAACACCGGGGAGCTGTTTTTT,CASSPGLAGANTGELFF
TRBV28,TRBJ2-7,TRBD2,NA,TGTGCCAGCAGAGACAGACTAGCGGGGTCCTACGAGCAGTACTTC,CASRDRLAGSYEQYF
TRBV18,TRBJ2-7,NA,once,TGTGCCAGCTCACTTTACAACTCCTACGAGCAGTACTTC,CASSLYNSYEQYF
TRBV10-2,TRBJ2-5,NA,NA,TGCGCCACCATGGGGGGTATAGAGACCCAGTACTTC,CATMGGIETQYF
TRBV19,TRBJ2-5,TRBD2,NA,TGTGCCAGTAGTATAAATAGCGGGAGAGGAGAGACCCAGTACTTC,CASSINSGRGETQYF
TRBV2,TRBJ1-3,NA,NA,TGTGCCAGCAGTGAAATACCAGGGGACTATGGAAACACCATATATTTT,CASSEIPGDYGNTIYF
TRBV30,TRBJ1-1,TRBD1,NA,TGTGCCTGGAGCGGGGACAGTACGGTGAACACTGAAGCTTTCTTT,CAWSGDSTVNTEAFF
TRBV7-6,TRBJ2-1,NA,few,TGTGCCAGCAGCTTAGTGACTAGTGGGCGCAATGAGCAGTTCTTC,CASSLVTSGRNEQFF
TRBV25-1,TRBJ1-4,TRBD1,NA,TGTGCCAGCGGACAATCAGGGGGAGTACGGGTTAATGAAAAACTGTTTTTT,CASGQSGGVRVNEKLFF
TRBV19,TRBJ2-7,TRBD2,once,TGTGCCAGTCGGGTAGCGGGGGGACACCTCTACGAGCAGTACTTC,CASRVAGGHLYEQYF
TRBV23-1,TRBJ2-3,TRBD2,NA,TGCGCCAGCAGTCAGGGGGGGCTAGCGGGGGCTGCTAGCACAGATACGCAGTATTTT,CASSQGGLAGAASTDTQYF
TRBV19,TRBJ1-5,TRBD1,few,TGTGCCAGTAGTCCCAGTCCCGGGACAGGCGTATGGGTAGCCCAGCATTTT,CASSPSPGTGVWVAQHF
TRBV28,TRBJ1-6,TRBD1,once,TGTGCCAGCCAGGGACAGGGCCACTCCTATAATTCACCCCTCCACTTT,CASQGQGHSYNSPLHF
TRBV6-5,TRBJ2-7,NA,NA,TGTGCCAGCAGTTACCCGGGGGACGGAAAATACGAGCAGTACTTC,CASSYPGDGKYEQYF
TRBV7-9,TRBJ1-3,NA,NA,TGTGCCAGCAGCAAGACATTCTCTGGAAACACCATATATTTT,CASSKTFSGNTIYF
TRBV5-8,TRBJ2-3,TRBD1,NA,TGTGCCAGCAGCCAGGGACAGGCACTCACAGATACGCAGTATTTT,CASSQGQALTDTQYF
TRBV6-5,TRBJ2-1,NA,few,TGTGCCAGCAGTTACCGACCGGGGCAGGGGATTAATGAGCAGTTCTTC,CASSYRPGQGINEQFF
TRBV11-1,TRBJ1-2,NA,NA,TGTGCCAGCAGCCAAACTCGGGGGGACTCCTATGGCTACACCTTC,CASSQTRGDSYGYTF
TRBV2,TRBJ1-4,TRBD1,NA,TGTGCCAGCAGTGAAATGAGGACAGGACCGACTAATGAAAAACTGTTTTTT,CASSEMRTGPTNEKLFF
TRBV4-1,TRBJ1-5,NA,NA,TGCGCCAGCAGCCAAGCAGGGGTAGGGAATCAGCCCCAGCATTTT,CASSQAGVGNQPQHF
TRBV9,TRBJ2-5,TRBD1,once,TGTGCCAGCAGCGCAACAGGGGTCTCCCAAGAGACCCAGTACTTC,CASSATGVSQETQYF